A selection of T cell receptor beta chains follows, all from one sample in a study of post-analysis software for immune sequencing data. In TCRdb, the PCR reads were re-called with MiXCR into one record per CDR3 protein. There are almost 700,000 distinct CDR3 sequences in the sample; 55% to 70% occur only once, and approximately 11% lies in the top ten. Sequencing was carried out using blood. These receptors were obtained from a girl aged 2 to 10 with multiple sclerosis. Both conserved end residues are part of each CDR3. A D gene is named only where the DNA matches it firmly. Some rows mark clone size as missing; the rest say once, few, many or name a class of expanded clone.

d_call clone_size j_call v_call cdr3_aa cdr3_nt
TRBD1 . TRBJ1-2 TRBV29-1 CSVDRANGYTF TGCAGCGTAGACAGGGCGAATGGCTACACCTTC
. . TRBJ2-1 TRBV6-2/TRBV6-3 CASSNLGLDEQFF TGTGCCAGCAGTAACCTGGGGCTGGATGAGCAGTTCTTC
. . TRBJ2-6 TRBV7-9 CASSLEALSGANVLTF TGTGCCAGCAGCTTAGAGGCCCTCTCTGGGGCCAACGTCCTGACTTTC
. . TRBJ2-1 TRBV12-3/TRBV12-4 CASSFIHEQFF TGTGCCAGCAGTTTCATCCACGAGCAGTTCTTC
. . TRBJ2-1 TRBV5-1 CASIGSGGTYNEQFF TGCGCCAGCATAGGGTCCGGGGGAACCTACAATGAGCAGTTCTTC
TRBD1 few TRBJ1-1 TRBV7-6 CASSQRTGPNTEAFF TGTGCCAGCAGCCAGCGGACAGGGCCGAACACTGAAGCTTTCTTT
TRBD2 few TRBJ2-3 TRBV4-3 CASSQEGRGVSTDTQYF TGCGCCAGCAGCCAAGAAGGTCGGGGGGTTAGCACAGATACGCAGTATTTT
TRBD1 once TRBJ2-7 TRBV10-3 CAISDGTGSYEQYF TGTGCCATCAGTGACGGGACAGGTTCCTACGAGCAGTACTTC
TRBD1 once TRBJ1-1 TRBV5-1 CASSLETGGRTEAFF TGCGCCAGCAGCTTAGAGACAGGGGGCAGAACTGAAGCTTTCTTT
. . TRBJ2-1 TRBV20-1 CSAREVGTLIAYNEQFF TGCAGTGCTAGAGAGGTAGGGACCCTAATCGCCTACAATGAGCAGTTCTTC
TRBD1 . TRBJ2-1 TRBV7-9 CASSFGTGSINEQFF TGTGCCAGCAGCTTTGGGACAGGGTCTATCAATGAGCAGTTCTTC
TRBD1 . TRBJ2-6 TRBV5-1 CASSTLDRAGGTNVLTF TGCGCCAGCAGCACCCTCGACAGGGCTGGTGGGACCAACGTCCTGACTTTC
TRBD1 . TRBJ2-6 TRBV6-2/TRBV6-3 CASSTGGLNSGANVLTF TGTGCCAGCAGCACAGGGGGCCTTAACTCTGGGGCCAACGTCCTGACTTTC
. once TRBJ2-7 TRBV20-1 CSAINLANYEQYF TGCAGTGCGATTAACCTAGCAAACTACGAGCAGTACTTC
TRBD2 few TRBJ2-7 TRBV20-1 CSARDSGRRSYEQYF TGCAGTGCTAGAGATAGCGGGCGGAGGTCCTACGAGCAGTACTTC
TRBD1 few TRBJ1-4 TRBV7-9 CASSSLGGQGNEKLFF TGTGCCAGCAGCTCCCTCGGGGGACAGGGAAATGAAAAACTGTTTTTT
. . TRBJ2-3 TRBV5-1 CATQNGASTDTQYF TGCGCCACCCAAAACGGGGCTAGCACAGATACGCAGTATTTT
. once TRBJ2-7 TRBV4-1 CASSQERAGSYEQYF TGCGCCAGCAGCCAAGAGCGTGCAGGGTCCTACGAGCAGTACTTC
TRBD1 few TRBJ2-1 TRBV5-6 CASSLDRGTGPQFF TGTGCCAGCAGCTTGGATCGGGGGACAGGGCCGCAGTTCTTC
. few TRBJ2-7 TRBV3-1 CASSHSFGESSYEQYF TGTGCCAGCAGCCACTCTTTCGGGGAAAGCTCCTACGAGCAGTACTTC
. . TRBJ1-5 TRBV27 CASSRWGPNQPQHF TGTGCCAGCAGCCGTTGGGGACCCAATCAGCCCCAGCATTTT
TRBD2 few TRBJ2-7 TRBV29-1 CSVEEAGAEQYF TGCAGCGTTGAAGAAGCGGGAGCCGAGCAGTACTTC
TRBD1 . TRBJ2-1 TRBV12-3/TRBV12-4 CASSPRTGGSSYNEQFF TGTGCCAGCAGTCCCCGGACAGGGGGCTCCTCCTACAATGAGCAGTTCTTC
. few TRBJ1-2 TRBV7-9 CASSLTYGYTF TGTGCCAGCAGCTTGACCTATGGCTACACCTTC
TRBD2 . TRBJ2-3 TRBV20-1 CSARTSDGTDTQYF TGCAGTGCGAGGACTAGCGATGGGACAGATACGCAGTATTTT
TRBD2 few TRBJ2-5 TRBV2 CASNHGASGQETQYF TGTGCCAGCAACCATGGGGCTAGCGGACAAGAGACCCAGTACTTC
TRBD2 . TRBJ2-2 TRBV28 CASSSAAAGGRNTGELFF TGTGCCAGCAGTTCCGCAGCAGCGGGAGGGAGGAACACCGGGGAGCTGTTTTTT
. . TRBJ2-3 TRBV20-1 CSAITGTSTDTQYF TGCAGTGCTATCACCGGGACGAGCACAGATACGCAGTATTTT
. . TRBJ1-4 TRBV10-3 CAISWQGSEELFF TGTGCCATCAGCTGGCAGGGGAGTGAAGAACTGTTTTTT
. few TRBJ2-7 TRBV6-5 CASSYGLNYEQYF TGTGCCAGCAGTTACGGGCTAAACTACGAGCAGTACTTC
. few TRBJ1-1 TRBV20-1 CSAKGTLNTEAFF TGCAGTGCTAAGGGGACATTGAACACTGAAGCTTTCTTT
TRBD1 . TRBJ2-4 TRBV12-3/TRBV12-4 CASSLVGTARIQYF TGTGCCAGCAGTTTAGTGGGGACAGCACGCATTCAGTACTTC
TRBD2 few TRBJ2-1 TRBV5-1 CASSFPGTSGGPHNEQFF TGCGCCAGCAGCTTCCCCGGGACTAGCGGGGGGCCGCACAATGAGCAGTTCTTC
TRBD2 few TRBJ2-1 TRBV12-3/TRBV12-4 CASSLEQLAGEGEQFF TGTGCCAGCAGTTTAGAACAGCTAGCGGGAGAAGGGGAGCAGTTCTTC
. . TRBJ2-3 TRBV5-1 CASSLPTGTQYF TGCGCCAGCAGTTTACCCACAGGTACGCAGTATTTT
. . TRBJ2-3 TRBV4-3 CASSQAGISTDTQYF TGCGCCAGCAGCCAAGCGGGGATTAGCACAGATACGCAGTATTTT
. . TRBJ2-1 TRBV11-3 CASSLASAGVGGNEQFF TGTGCCAGCAGCTTAGCCAGCGCAGGGGTTGGAGGCAATGAGCAGTTCTTC